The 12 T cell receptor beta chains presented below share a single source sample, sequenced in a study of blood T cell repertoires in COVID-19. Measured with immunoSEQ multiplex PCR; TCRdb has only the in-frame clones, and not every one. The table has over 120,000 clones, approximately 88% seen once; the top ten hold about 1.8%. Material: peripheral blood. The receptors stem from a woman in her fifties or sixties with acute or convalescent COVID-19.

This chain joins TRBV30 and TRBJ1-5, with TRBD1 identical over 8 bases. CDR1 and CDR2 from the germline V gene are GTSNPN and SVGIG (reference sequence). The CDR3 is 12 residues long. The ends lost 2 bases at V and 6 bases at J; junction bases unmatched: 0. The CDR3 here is CAWSTGGQPQHF. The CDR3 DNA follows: TGTGCCTGGAGTACAGGGGGTCAGCCCCAGCATTTT.

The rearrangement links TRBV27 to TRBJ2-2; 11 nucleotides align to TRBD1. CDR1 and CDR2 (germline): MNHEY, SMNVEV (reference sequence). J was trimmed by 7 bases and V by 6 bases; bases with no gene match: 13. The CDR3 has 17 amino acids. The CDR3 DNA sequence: TGTGCCAGCAGCCGCAAAGGACAGGGGGCTAATGGCGGGGAGCTGTTTTTT. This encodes CASSRKGQGANGGELFF.

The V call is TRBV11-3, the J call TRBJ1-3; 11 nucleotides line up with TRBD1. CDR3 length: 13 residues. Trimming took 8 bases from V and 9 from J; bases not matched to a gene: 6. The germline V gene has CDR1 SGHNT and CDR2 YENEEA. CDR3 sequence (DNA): TGTGCCAGCGGACAGGGGGCCTCTGGCACCATATATTTT. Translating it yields CASGQGASGTIYF.

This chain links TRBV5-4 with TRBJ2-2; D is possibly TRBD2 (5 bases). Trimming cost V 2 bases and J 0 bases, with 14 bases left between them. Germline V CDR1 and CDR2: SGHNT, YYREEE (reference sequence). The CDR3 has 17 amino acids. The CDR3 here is CASSFSGGFANTGELFF. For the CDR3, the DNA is TGTGCCAGCAGCTTTTCAGGAGGCTTCGCGAACACCGGGGAGCTGTTTTTT. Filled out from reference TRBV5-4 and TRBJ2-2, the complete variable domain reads ETGVTQSPTHLIKTRGQQVTLRCSSQSGHNTVSWYQQALGQGPQFIFQYYREEENGRGNFPPRFSGLQFPNYSSELNVNALELDDSALYLCASSFSGGFANTGELFFGEGSRLTVL.

CDR3 in amino acids: CASSLGTGGEDYGYTF. The CDR3, as DNA: TGCGCCAGCAGCTTGGGGACAGGGGGCGAGGACTATGGCTACACCTTC. This sequence joins TRBV5-1 and TRBJ1-2, with TRBD1 matching 11 bases. This CDR3 comprises 16 residues. The V segment lost 0 bases and the J segment 3 bases; nucleotides outside the gene matches: 4. The V gene's germline CDR1 is SGHRS and CDR2 YFSETQ.

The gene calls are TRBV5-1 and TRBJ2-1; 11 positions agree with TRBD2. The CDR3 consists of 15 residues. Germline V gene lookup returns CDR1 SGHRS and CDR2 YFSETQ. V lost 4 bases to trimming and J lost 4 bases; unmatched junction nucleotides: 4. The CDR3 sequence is CASSPGTSGYNEQFF. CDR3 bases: TGCGCCAGCAGCCCCGGGACTAGCGGATACAATGAGCAGTTCTTC.

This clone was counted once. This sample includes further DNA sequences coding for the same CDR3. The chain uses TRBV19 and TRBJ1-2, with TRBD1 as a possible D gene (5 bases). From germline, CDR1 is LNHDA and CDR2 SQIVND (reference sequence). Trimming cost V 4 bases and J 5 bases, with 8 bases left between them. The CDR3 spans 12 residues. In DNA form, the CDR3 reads TGTGCCAGTAGTAGGGGGGGATATGGCTACACCTTC. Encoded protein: CASSRGGYGYTF.

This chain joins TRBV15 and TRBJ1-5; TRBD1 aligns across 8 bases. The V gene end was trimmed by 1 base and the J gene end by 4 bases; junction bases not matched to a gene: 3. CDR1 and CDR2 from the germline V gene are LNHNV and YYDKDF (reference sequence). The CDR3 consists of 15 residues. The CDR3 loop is CATSRVDRVNQPQHF. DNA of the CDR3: TGTGCCACCAGCAGAGTGGACAGGGTTAATCAGCCCCAGCATTTT.

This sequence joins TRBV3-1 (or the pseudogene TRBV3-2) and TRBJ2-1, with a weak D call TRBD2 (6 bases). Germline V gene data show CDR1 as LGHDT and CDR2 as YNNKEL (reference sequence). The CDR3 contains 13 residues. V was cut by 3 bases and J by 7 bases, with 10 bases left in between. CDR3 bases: TGTGCCAGCAGCCACGGGACTCGTAATGAGCAGTTCTTC. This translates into CASSHGTRNEQFF.

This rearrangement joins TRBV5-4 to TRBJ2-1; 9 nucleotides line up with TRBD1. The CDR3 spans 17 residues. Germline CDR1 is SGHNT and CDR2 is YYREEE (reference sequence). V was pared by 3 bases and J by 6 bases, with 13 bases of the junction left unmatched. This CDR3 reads CASSSNRGPVVSNEQFF. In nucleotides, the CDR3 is TGTGCCAGCAGCTCGAACAGGGGGCCAGTAGTAAGCAATGAGCAGTTCTTC.

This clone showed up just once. The CDR3 coding sequence is TGTGCCAGCAGTTTACTTAGCACAGATACGCAGTATTTT. It encodes CASSLLSTDTQYF. V and J are TRBV27 and TRBJ2-3; D gene unclear. The CDR3 is 13 amino acids. V shed 2 bases and J shed 0 bases, with 3 bases lying between them. Germline loops: CDR1 MNHEY, CDR2 SMNVEV (reference sequence).

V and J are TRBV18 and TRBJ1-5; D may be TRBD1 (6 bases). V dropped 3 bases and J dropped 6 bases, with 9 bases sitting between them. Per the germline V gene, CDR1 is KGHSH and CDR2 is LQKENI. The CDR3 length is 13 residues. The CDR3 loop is CASSPKGGQPQHF. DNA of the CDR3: TGTGCCAGCTCACCTAAAGGGGGTCAGCCCCAGCATTTT.